This entry lists 25 T cell receptor beta chains sequenced from one sample in a study of blood T cell repertoires in COVID-19. This table comes from immunoSEQ multiplex PCR, and its TCRdb copy is limited to in-frame clones, with some not included. The repertoire includes under 200,000 clones, 82% of them detected once, and 6.5% to 9.5% sits in the top ten. The specimen was peripheral blood. These TCRs come from a woman between 55 and 75 years old with COVID-19, enrolled during active disease.

The chain couples TRBV28 to TRBJ1-5; 7 bases are a match to TRBD1. V trimming: 4 bases; J trimming: 6 bases; junction bases outside the gene matches: 9. The CDR3 consists of 15 residues. The germline CDR1 and CDR2 sequences are MDHEN and SYDVKM. The CDR3 region is CASSSSTGAIQPQHF. CDR3 sequence (DNA): TGTGCCAGCAGTTCGTCTACAGGGGCAATTCAGCCCCAGCATTTT.

The rearrangement links TRBV18 to TRBJ2-7; TRBD1 matches 7 bases. Germline V gene data show CDR1 as KGHSH and CDR2 as LQKENI. The V segment lost 3 bases and the J segment 2 bases; nucleotides outside the gene matches: 4. The CDR3 runs 14 residues. The CDR3 DNA follows: TGTGCCAGCTCACCTCGACAGGGTACCTACGAGCAGTACTTC. It specifies CASSPRQGTYEQYF.

V and J are TRBV3-1 (or the pseudogene TRBV3-2) and TRBJ2-7; D not resolved. Between the trimmed V and J ends, which lost 4 bases and 2 bases, there was a span of 12 bases. Germline CDR1 is LGHDT and CDR2 is YNNKEL (reference sequence). The CDR3 is 14 residues long. The DNA for the CDR3 is TGTGCCAGCAGCCGAGGTGGTGGCCCCTACGAGCAGTACGTC. This sequence encodes CASSRGGGPYEQYV.

The rearrangement joins TRBV6-2 or TRBV6-3 to TRBJ2-6, with TRBD1 matching over 8 bases. After removal of 5 bases from V and 0 bases from J, the junction contained 9 bases not matched to a gene. The CDR3 is 18 residues long. Looked up from germline, CDR1 is MNHEY and CDR2 is SVGEGT. CDR3 sequence reads: CASSPGTGFPSGANVLTF. CDR3 bases: TGTGCCAGCAGTCCCGGGACAGGTTTTCCCTCTGGGGCCAACGTCCTGACTTTC.

This rearrangement joins TRBV7-8 to TRBJ2-6, with D perhaps matching TRBD1 (6 bases). V shed 6 bases and J shed 1 base, with 13 bases lying between them. The CDR3 is 16 amino acids. Per germline, CDR1 SGHVS and CDR2 FQNEAQ. The CDR3 nucleotides read TGTGCCAGCAGAGATACCGACAGGTCTGGGGCCAACGTCCTGACTTTC. Its protein is CASRDTDRSGANVLTF.

The chain is built from TRBV28 and TRBJ2-7; 12 nucleotides match TRBD2. After removal of 4 bases from V and 3 bases from J, the junction contained 4 bases not matched to a gene. Germline V gene lookup returns CDR1 MDHEN and CDR2 SYDVKM. This CDR3 has 15 residues. In DNA, the CDR3 is TGTGCCAGCAGTTCGCTGACTAGCGGGAGCTACGAGCAGTACTTC. It encodes CASSSLTSGSYEQYF.

The chain uses TRBV19 and TRBJ1-3; D ambiguous. The CDR3 is 16 residues long. V lost 5 bases, J lost 0 bases, and 14 bases lay in between. In germline, CDR1 is LNHDA, CDR2 SQIVND (reference sequence). The CDR3 nucleotides read TGTGCCAGTAGTTTTCCGGACGGGAGCTCTGGAAACACCATATATTTT. This codes for CASSFPDGSSGNTIYF. Full variable domain (remainder filled in from reference TRBV19 and TRBJ1-3): DGGITQSPKYLFRKEGQNVTLSCEQNLNHDAMYWYRQDPGQGLRLIYYSQIVNDFQKGDIAEGYSVSREKKESFPLTVTSAQKNPTAFYLCASSFPDGSSGNTIYFGEGSWLTVV.

The chain recombines TRBV5-6 with TRBJ1-2; 10 bases align to TRBD1. V shed 5 bases, J shed 6 bases, and the junction held 4 bases outside the gene matches. From germline, CDR1 is SGHDT and CDR2 YYEEEE. There are 13 residues in the CDR3. The CDR3: CASRMGQGHGYTF. The CDR3 DNA follows: TGTGCCAGCAGAATGGGACAGGGGCATGGCTACACCTTC.

The gene calls are TRBV5-4 and TRBJ2-2; 9 positions match TRBD1. This CDR3 has 14 amino acids. Germline V gene data show CDR1 as SGHNT and CDR2 as YYREEE (reference sequence). The V gene end was trimmed by 5 bases and the J gene end by 6 bases; junction bases not matched to a gene: 5. For the CDR3, the DNA is TGTGCCAGCAGACCGGGACAGGGATCCGGGGAGCTGTTTTTT. This encodes CASRPGQGSGELFF.

V gene TRBV7-3 combines with J gene TRBJ2-6; D is ambiguous. There are 14 residues in the CDR3. V was trimmed by 8 bases and J by 0 bases, leaving 8 bases between them. Looked up from germline, CDR1 is SGHTA and CDR2 is FQGTGA. CDR3 in DNA: TGTGCCAGCGGGCAGCCCTCTGGGGCCAACGTCCTGACTTTC. This codes for CASGQPSGANVLTF.

J is TRBJ1-1 and V is TRBV10-3; 10 bases are shared with TRBD1. Losses at the gene ends were 5 bases for V and 0 bases for J; bases not matched to a gene: 6. Looked up from germline, CDR1 is ENHRY and CDR2 is SYGVKD. The CDR3 extends over 16 amino acids. The CDR3 loop is CAISLGTGDLNTEAFF. In nucleotides, the CDR3 is TGTGCCATCAGTCTGGGGACAGGGGACTTGAACACTGAAGCTTTCTTT.

The rearrangement links TRBV29-1 to TRBJ2-3; 9 bases are shared with TRBD2. CDR1 and CDR2 (germline): SQVTM, ANQGSEA. V gave up 1 base and J gave up 2 bases; unmatched junction bases: 4. This CDR3 region has 15 residues. Here the CDR3 reads CSVEATSGYTDTQYF. The CDR3 DNA reads as TGCAGCGTTGAAGCGACTAGCGGATACACAGATACGCAGTATTTT.

V gene TRBV30 combines with J gene TRBJ1-2; the D is unclear. The germline gives CDR1 GTSNPN, CDR2 SVGIG (reference sequence). The germline V and J ends were trimmed by 0 bases and 7 bases, with 6 bases remaining between them. The CDR3 is 11 residues long. CDR3 sequence reads: CAWSVGGGYTF. CDR3 bases: TGTGCCTGGAGTGTTGGCGGTGGCTACACCTTC.

This sequence joins TRBV7-8 and TRBJ1-4; maybe TRBD1 (5 bases). The germline CDR1 and CDR2 sequences are SGHVS and FQNEAQ. Deletions cut 4 bases from V and 5 bases from J, with 14 bases between. CDR3 length equals 15 residues. The DNA for the CDR3 is TGTGCCAGCAGCTCCCCCCGGTCAGGGAATGAAAAACTGTTTTTT. It is translated as CASSSPRSGNEKLFF.

The chain has TRBV19 and TRBJ1-1; a possible D gene is TRBD1 (6 bases). The V and J ends lost 2 bases and 4 bases respectively, with 8 bases between them. The CDR3 extends over 13 amino acids. CDR1 and CDR2 (germline): LNHDA, SQIVND (reference sequence). CDR3 residues: CASSIQGTTEAFF. DNA for the CDR3: TGTGCCAGTAGTATACAGGGGACCACTGAAGCTTTCTTT. Together with reference TRBV19 and TRBJ1-1, the CDR3 gives the full variable domain: DGGITQSPKYLFRKEGQNVTLSCEQNLNHDAMYWYRQDPGQGLRLIYYSQIVNDFQKGDIAEGYSVSREKKESFPLTVTSAQKNPTAFYLCASSIQGTTEAFFGQGTRLTVV.

The chain couples TRBV7-9 to TRBJ2-5; the match to TRBD2 covers 8 bases. Per germline, CDR1 SEHNR and CDR2 FQNEAQ (reference sequence). This CDR3 is 14 amino acids long. J gave up 3 bases and V 2 bases, and 2 bases lay outside the gene matches. The CDR3 loop is CASSLSGGKETQYF. The CDR3 DNA reads TGTGCCAGCAGCTTAAGCGGGGGAAAAGAGACCCAGTACTTC.

The rearrangement uses TRBV28 and TRBJ1-5; 8 bases map to TRBD1. V was pared by 2 bases and J by 7 bases, with 10 bases of the junction left unmatched. Germline V gives CDR1 MDHEN, CDR2 SYDVKM. The CDR3 runs 16 residues. The CDR3 here is CASSLSSTGEGQPQHF. The CDR3 DNA reads as TGTGCCAGCAGTTTAAGTTCGACAGGGGAAGGCCAGCCCCAGCATTTT.

The chain uses TRBV5-4 and TRBJ2-2; 15 bases map to TRBD2. This CDR3 contains 17 residues. Germline V gene sequence: CDR1 SGHNT, CDR2 YYREEE (reference sequence). V lost 3 bases to trimming and J lost 4 bases; unmatched junction nucleotides: 4. The CDR3 DNA sequence: TGTGCCAGCAGCTCGGGACTAGCGGGGGGTCTCACCGGGGAGCTGTTTTTT. The encoded protein is CASSSGLAGGLTGELFF.

V usage is TRBV18 and J usage is TRBJ2-2; the match to TRBD1 covers 8 bases. The CDR3 covers 15 residues. J was trimmed by 3 bases and V by 2 bases; bases with no gene match: 2. CDR1 and CDR2 (germline): KGHSH, LQKENI. The CDR3 reads CASSPNRGDTGELFF. The CDR3 DNA follows: TGTGCCAGCTCACCAAACAGGGGGGACACCGGGGAGCTGTTTTTT.

The gene calls are TRBV30 and TRBJ1-6; 12 bases map to TRBD1. The CDR3 has 17 amino acids. Germline lookup yields CDR1 GTSNPN and CDR2 SVGIG (reference sequence). The J segment lost 7 bases and the V segment lost 4 bases, leaving 11 bases of the junction unmatched. For the CDR3, the DNA is TGTGCCTGGACGGGGGGACAGGGGGCGTCTCGAAATTCACCCCTCCACTTT. This codes for CAWTGGQGASRNSPLHF.

The chain employs TRBV28 and TRBJ1-2, with D perhaps matching TRBD1 (6 bases). Trimming shortened V by 4 bases and J by 2 bases, and 14 bases separated the two germline ends. This CDR3 spans 15 amino acids. Germline V gene data show CDR1 as MDHEN and CDR2 as SYDVKM. The CDR3 coding sequence is TGTGCCAGCAGTTCGGGTTTCGGGACAAACTATGGCTACACCTTC. It is translated as CASSSGFGTNYGYTF.

The genes are TRBV4-3 and TRBJ2-1, with 13 bases matching TRBD2. The length of the CDR3 is 16 residues. Unmatched junction bases numbered 7, after V lost 3 bases and J lost 8 bases. Per the germline V gene, CDR1 is LGHNA and CDR2 is YSLEER. The CDR3 sequence is CASSQLGTSGNDEQFF. In DNA, the CDR3 is TGCGCCAGCAGCCAGTTAGGGACTAGCGGGAACGATGAGCAGTTCTTC.

As concerns this clone: Other nucleotide sequences in the sample specify the same CDR3. The rearrangement joins TRBV28 to TRBJ2-1, with 7 bases lining up with TRBD2. CDR3 length: 15 residues. Germline V gene sequence: CDR1 MDHEN, CDR2 SYDVKM. The trim removed 3 bases at V and 7 bases at J, leaving 9 bases unmatched. CDR3 DNA sequence: TGTGCCAGCAGTTTGGCGGGAGAAGGTCGGAATGAGCAGTTCTTC. Translated: CASSLAGEGRNEQFF.

CDR3 in amino acids: CASSYVGEGTDTQYF. CDR3 coding DNA: TGTGCCAGCAGTTACGTAGGGGAAGGAACAGATACGCAGTATTTT. The chain is built from TRBV6-5 and TRBJ2-3; the D gene is possibly TRBD1 (5 bases). Germline CDR1 and CDR2: MNHEY and SVGAGI. The length of the CDR3 is 15 residues. V lost 2 bases to trimming and J lost 3 bases, with 12 bases between them.

This clone was counted only a few times. This specimen includes other DNA sequences encoding the same CDR3. The chain combines TRBV5-1 with TRBJ1-1; D remains unclear. Germline V gene lookup returns CDR1 SGHRS and CDR2 YFSETQ. The CDR3 runs 14 residues. The V end lost 0 bases, the J end lost 3 bases, and 9 bases lay between the germline ends. The CDR3 is CASSLAGGYTEAFF. DNA of the CDR3: TGCGCCAGCAGCTTGGCCGGCGGCTACACTGAAGCTTTCTTT.